The 15 T cell receptor beta chains given below trace back to one sample, sequenced in a study of cytomegalovirus exposure and HLA in healthy donors. PCR involved 60 Vbeta and 13 Jbeta primers. Some clones are missing from TCRdb's copy, which holds only in-frame ones; the method was immunoSEQ multiplex PCR. Of about 140,000 clones in the sample, about 87% were seen once. The sequencing sample was made of PBMCs. The receptors derive from a young woman in good health and CMV-seronegative.

This clone was found once. The chain couples TRBV4-2 to TRBJ1-1, with D tentatively TRBD1 (5 bases). The CDR3 is made up of 16 amino acids. With 1 base removed from V and 3 bases from J, the gap between germline ends came to 15 bases. Germline-derived CDR1 and CDR2 are LGHNA and YNFKEQ. This CDR3 is CASSQAPGGMDTEAFF. DNA of the CDR3: TGTGCCAGCAGCCAAGCACCGGGGGGGATGGACACTGAAGCTTTCTTT.

Written as DNA, the CDR3 is TGTGCCAGCAGCCCGATGGACCGTCAGGGCAATGAGCAGTTCTTC. Its translation is CASSPMDRQGNEQFF. The chain joins TRBV7-2 to TRBJ2-1, with D possibly being TRBD1 (5 bases). This CDR3 is built from 15 residues. With 5 bases removed from V and 6 bases from J, the gap between germline ends came to 17 bases. Germline assignment: CDR1 SGHTA and CDR2 FQGNSA.

The DNA of the CDR3 is TGTGCCAGTAGTATAGGCGGGGGTGGCACAGATACGCAGTATTTT. This encodes CASSIGGGGTDTQYF. V gene TRBV19 combines with J gene TRBJ2-3; 7 bases fit TRBD2. Germline V gene sequence: CDR1 LNHDA, CDR2 SQIVND (reference sequence). The CDR3 is 15 residues long. The J segment lost 1 base and the V segment lost 1 base, leaving 2 bases of the junction unmatched. Full variable domain (outside the CDR3, taken from reference TRBV19 and TRBJ2-3): DGGITQSPKYLFRKEGQNVTLSCEQNLNHDAMYWYRQDPGQGLRLIYYSQIVNDFQKGDIAEGYSVSREKKESFPLTVTSAQKNPTAFYLCASSIGGGGTDTQYFGPGTRLTVL.

The chain is built from TRBV27 and TRBJ1-1; TRBD1 aligns across 7 bases. The V segment lost 3 bases and the J segment 5 bases; nucleotides outside the gene matches: 12. The CDR3 has 16 residues. From germline, CDR1 is MNHEY and CDR2 SMNVEV (reference sequence). The CDR3 nucleotides read TGTGCCAGCAGTTTCCGGACAGGCTCCTTGAGTACTGAAGCTTTCTTT. Amino acids: CASSFRTGSLSTEAFF.

The chain has TRBV30 and TRBJ1-1, with 7 bases lining up with TRBD1. The length of the CDR3 is 15 residues. The trim removed 0 bases at V and 5 bases at J, leaving 9 bases unmatched. Germline loops: CDR1 GTSNPN, CDR2 SVGIG (reference sequence). Written as DNA, the CDR3 is TGTGCCTGGAGTGTAAATGGACAGGCGGGGACTGAAGCTTTCTTT. It translates to CAWSVNGQAGTEAFF.

The J gene is TRBJ1-2, the V gene TRBV4-2; TRBD1 might be the D (5 bases). The CDR3 totals 15 residues. Germline V CDR1 and CDR2: LGHNA, YNFKEQ. With 0 bases removed from V and 4 bases from J, the gap between germline ends came to 12 bases. The CDR3 sequence: CASSQDQDSPYGYTF. In DNA form, the CDR3 reads TGTGCCAGCAGCCAAGATCAAGACAGCCCCTATGGCTACACCTTC.

The rearrangement uses TRBV6-5 and TRBJ1-3; no definite D call. Germline lookup yields CDR1 MNHEY and CDR2 SVGAGI. Trimming removed 7 bases at V and 0 bases at J, with 7 bases between. CDR3 size: 13 residues. CDR3 nucleotide sequence: TGTGCCAGCACAGGCCCCTCTGGAAACACCATATATTTT. This gives the protein CASTGPSGNTIYF.

This rearrangement joins TRBV28 to TRBJ1-5, with 10 bases matching TRBD1. V was pared by 5 bases and J by 0 bases, with 10 bases of the junction left unmatched. The CDR3 has 18 residues. Germline V gene data show CDR1 as MDHEN and CDR2 as SYDVKM. The CDR3 bases are TGTGCCAGCAGTCACCCGGACAGGGGGGTGCATAGCAATCAGCCCCAGCATTTT. It specifies CASSHPDRGVHSNQPQHF.

Concerning this clone: Different DNA sequences within this sample yield the same CDR3. The rearrangement joins TRBV18 to TRBJ1-2; D is perhaps TRBD1 (6 bases). This CDR3 is built from 13 residues. The V end lost 2 bases, the J end lost 2 bases, and 6 bases lay between the germline ends. The germline CDR1 and CDR2 sequences are KGHSH and LQKENI. The CDR3 sequence: CASSPGGNYGYTF. CDR3 nucleotides: TGTGCCAGCTCACCAGGGGGCAACTATGGCTACACCTTC. Full variable domain (missing parts from reference TRBV18 and TRBJ1-2): NAGVMQNPRHLVRRRGQEARLRCSPMKGHSHVYWYRQLPEEGLKFMVYLQKENIIDESGMPKERFSAEFPKEGPSILRIQQVVRGDSAAYFCASSPGGNYGYTFGSGTRLTVV.

The rearrangement links TRBV5-5 to TRBJ2-3; TRBD2 agrees at 10 bases. The germline gives CDR1 SGHKS, CDR2 YYEKEE (reference sequence). The CDR3 totals 17 residues. V lost 1 base to trimming and J lost 0 bases; unmatched junction nucleotides: 5. The CDR3 coding sequence is TGTGCCAGCAGCTTGTGGTCTAGCGGGAGAAGCACAGATACGCAGTATTTT. It specifies CASSLWSSGRSTDTQYF. Supplemented by reference TRBV5-5 and TRBJ2-3, the full variable domain reads DAGVTQSPTHLIKTRGQQVTLRCSPISGHKSVSWYQQVLGQGPQFIFQYYEKEERGRGNFPDRFSARQFPNYSSELNVNALLLGDSALYLCASSLWSSGRSTDTQYFGPGTRLTVL.

The CDR3 spells CASSHLAEVSYEQYF. In nucleotides, the CDR3 is TGTGCCAGCAGCCACCTAGCGGAAGTCTCCTACGAGCAGTACTTC. The gene calls are TRBV27 and TRBJ2-7; 7 bases map to TRBD2. The CDR3 is made up of 15 amino acids. J was trimmed by 0 bases and V by 6 bases; bases with no gene match: 8. Germline CDR1 and CDR2: MNHEY and SMNVEV (reference sequence).

The chain uses TRBV7-2 and TRBJ1-3, with D tentatively TRBD1 (6 bases). The CDR3 runs to 17 residues. The V gene lost 1 base and the J gene lost 8 bases, with 21 bases spanning the gap. Germline CDR1 reads SGHTA; CDR2 reads FQGNSA. The chain's CDR3 is CASSLGRRTVSLDTIYF. The CDR3 DNA sequence: TGTGCCAGCAGCTTAGGTAGGAGGACAGTAAGTCTAGACACCATATATTTT.

This chain links TRBV6-5 with TRBJ1-5; tentatively, D is TRBD1 (6 bases). Germline V gives CDR1 MNHEY, CDR2 SVGAGI. The CDR3 has 15 residues. Trimming pared 6 bases from V and 6 bases from J, leaving 18 bases between. CDR3 amino acids: CASSPSQGLGQPQHF. CDR3 coding DNA: TGTGCCAGCAGCCCGTCCCAGGGGTTGGGTCAGCCCCAGCATTTT.

This chain links TRBV19 with TRBJ1-2; 8 bases agree with TRBD1. Germline assignment: CDR1 LNHDA and CDR2 SQIVND (reference sequence). The CDR3 sequence is 15 residues long. V lost 4 bases to trimming and J lost 6 bases; unmatched junction nucleotides: 10. The CDR3 region is CASSTAKTGADGYTF. In DNA form, the CDR3 reads TGTGCCAGTAGTACCGCAAAGACAGGGGCCGATGGCTACACCTTC.

The chain employs TRBV5-1 and TRBJ2-6; 7 bases fit TRBD1. Losses at the gene ends were 4 bases for V and 4 bases for J; bases not matched to a gene: 14. The CDR3 is 18 residues long. Germline V gene lookup returns CDR1 SGHRS and CDR2 YFSETQ. The DNA of the CDR3 is TGCGCCAGCAGCCCCGAAGGTAGGGGGCCGTGGGGGGCCAACGTCCTGACTTTC. Translation gives CASSPEGRGPWGANVLTF.